The TCR beta chain described here comes from a study of blood T cell repertoires in COVID-19. Study background: Acute and convalescent COVID-19 specimens originated in the United States, Italy and Spain. PBMCs, B-cell-depleted T cells, or T cells provided the cDNA or gDNA that made up the material.

The CDR3 sequence is 13 residues long. Germline CDR1 GTSNPN, CDR2 SVGIG (reference sequence). J lost 2 bases, V lost 6 bases, and 7 bases had no gene match. Authors' data handling: Estimates of nucleated cell counts were drawn from the amplification of reference gene primers. Here immunoSEQ multiplex PCR was the method, and the copy in TCRdb shows in-frame clones only, minus some. The V and J calls and the clone size are those of that table, but D and trimming were determined from the DNA. The table records about 110,000 clones, about 83% of them present only once. The genes are TRBV30 and TRBJ2-7; 7 bases fit TRBD1. Sequences were obtained from peripheral blood. The origin of this receptor is a woman aged 65 to 85 with acute or convalescent COVID-19. The CDR3 sequence is CACSGDRAYEQYF. The DNA of the CDR3 is TGTGCCTGCTCAGGGGACAGAGCCTACGAGCAGTACTTC.